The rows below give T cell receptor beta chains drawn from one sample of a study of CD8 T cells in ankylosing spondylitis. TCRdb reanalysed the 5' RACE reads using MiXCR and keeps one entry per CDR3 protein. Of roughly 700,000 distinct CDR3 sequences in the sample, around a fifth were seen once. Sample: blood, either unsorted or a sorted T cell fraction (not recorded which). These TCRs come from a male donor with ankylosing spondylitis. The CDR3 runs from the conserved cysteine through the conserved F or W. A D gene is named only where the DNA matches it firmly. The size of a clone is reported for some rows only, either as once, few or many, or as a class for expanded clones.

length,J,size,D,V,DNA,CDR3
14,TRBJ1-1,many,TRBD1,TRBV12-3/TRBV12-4,TGTGCCAGCAGAGGACAGGGATACGACACTGAAGCTTTCTTT,CASRGQGYDTEAFF
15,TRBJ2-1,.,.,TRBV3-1,TGTGCCAGCAGAGCGGACCTCGCATCCGGGGGTGAGCAGTTCTTC,CASRADLASGGEQFF
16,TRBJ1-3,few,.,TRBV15,TGTGCCACCAGCAGAGAACGTAGGAACTCTGGAAACACCATATATTTT,CATSRERRNSGNTIYF
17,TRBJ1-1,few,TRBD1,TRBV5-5,TGTGCCAGCAGCTTGGTTCTGTACGGGACAGGGGTAACTGAAGCTTTCTTT,CASSLVLYGTGVTEAFF
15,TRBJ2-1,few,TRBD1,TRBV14,TGTGCCAGCTCCACCGGGACAGGGGGGTTCGATGAGCAGTTCTTC,CASSTGTGGFDEQFF
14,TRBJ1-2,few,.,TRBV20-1,TGCAGTGCTAGAGGCAGGGGACGGAACTATGGCTACACCTTC,CSARGRGRNYGYTF
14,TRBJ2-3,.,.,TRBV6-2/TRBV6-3,TGTGCCAGCACCAGGGGGACTTTCACAGATACGCAGTATTTT,CASTRGTFTDTQYF
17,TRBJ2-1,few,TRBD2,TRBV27,TGTGCCAGCAGTCCATTTGGGACTAGCGGGGGGGTGAATGAGCAGTTCTTC,CASSPFGTSGGVNEQFF
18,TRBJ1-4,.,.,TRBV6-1,TGTGCCAGCAGTGAAGCGCGATTTCTACAGGGAGGGAGTGAAAAACTGTTTTTT,CASSEARFLQGGSEKLFF
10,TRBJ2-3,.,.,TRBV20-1,TGCAGTGCTAGGATCGATACGCAGTATTTT,CSARIDTQYF
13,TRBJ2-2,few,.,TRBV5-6,TGTGCCAGCAGCTTCCTACTCTCCGGGGAGCTGTTTTTT,CASSFLLSGELFF
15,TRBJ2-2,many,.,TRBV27,TGTGCCAGCAAGAGGTCGGGAGCATTGGCCGGGGAGCTGTTTTTT,CASKRSGALAGELFF
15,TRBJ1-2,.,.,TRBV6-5,TGTGCCAGCAGTTTCGAAGGGCGGATGAACTATGGCTACACCTTC,CASSFEGRMNYGYTF
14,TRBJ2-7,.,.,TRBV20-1,TGCAGTGCTAGGGTCAGGGCCCGGAGATACGAGCAGTACTTC,CSARVRARRYEQYF
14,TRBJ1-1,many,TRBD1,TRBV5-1,TGCGCCAGCAGCCCGGACAGGGGGTCTACTGAAGCTTTCTTT,CASSPDRGSTEAFF
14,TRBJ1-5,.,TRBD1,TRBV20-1,TGCAGTGCCCCGACAGGGGGCGAGAATCAGCCCCAGCATTTT,CSAPTGGENQPQHF
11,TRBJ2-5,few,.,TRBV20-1,TGCAGTGCAGCCGGGAAAGAGACCCAGTACTTC,CSAAGKETQYF
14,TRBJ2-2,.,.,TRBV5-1,TGCGCCAGCAGCCCCGGATGGAACACCGGGGAGCTGTTTTTT,CASSPGWNTGELFF
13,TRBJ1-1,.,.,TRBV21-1,TGTGCCAGCAGCATTCCCGGACGGATTGAAGCTTTCTTT,CASSIPGRIEAFF
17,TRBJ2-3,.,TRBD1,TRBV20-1,TGCAGTGCTACAAAGCTTAACAGGGGGCTAAACACAGATACGCAGTATTTT,CSATKLNRGLNTDTQYF
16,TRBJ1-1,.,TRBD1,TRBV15,TGTGCCACCAGCATGGGGGGACAGGGAGAAGGGTTTGAAGCTTTCTTT,CATSMGGQGEGFEAFF
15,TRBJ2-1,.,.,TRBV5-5,TGTGCCAGCAGCTTGTGGGGGCGGGTCGACAATGAGCAGTTCTTC,CASSLWGRVDNEQFF
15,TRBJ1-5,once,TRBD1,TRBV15,TGTGCCACCAGCAGCGAGGGGGCAGGGAGGCGGCCCCAGCATTTT,CATSSEGAGRRPQHF
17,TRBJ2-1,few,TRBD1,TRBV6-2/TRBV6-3,TGTGCCAGCAGTTTGGACAGGGGGCCAAAGGGTTCCAATGAGCAGTTCTTC,CASSLDRGPKGSNEQFF
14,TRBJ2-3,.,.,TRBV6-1,TGTGCCAGCAGGGGCGACTTTAGCACAGATACACAGTATTTT,CASRGDFSTDTQYF
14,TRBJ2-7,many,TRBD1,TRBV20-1,TGCAGTGCTGAATCCGGGACAGGGGCCTACGAGCAGTACTTC,CSAESGTGAYEQYF
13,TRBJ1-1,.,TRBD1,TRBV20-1,TGCAGTGCTATACGGGACAGGAACACTGAAGCTTTCTTT,CSAIRDRNTEAFF
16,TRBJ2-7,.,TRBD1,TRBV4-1,TGCGCCAGCAGCCCTTCCCGGGACAGGGACCTCTCCGAGCAGTACTTC,CASSPSRDRDLSEQYF
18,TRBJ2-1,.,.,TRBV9,TGTGCCAGCAGCGTAGGGGGGTCTGGGGGCACGAACTACAATGAGCAGTTCTTC,CASSVGGSGGTNYNEQFF
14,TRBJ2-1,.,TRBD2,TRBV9,TGTGCCAGCAGCGTAGGATCAGGGAGGGATGAGCAGTTCTTC,CASSVGSGRDEQFF
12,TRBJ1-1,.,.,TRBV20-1,TGCAGTGCTAGTGCGGGGACCACTGAAGCTTTCTTT,CSASAGTTEAFF
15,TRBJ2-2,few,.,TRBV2,TGTGCCAGCATCCGAGACGACACCATCACCGGGGAGCTGTTTTTT,CASIRDDTITGELFF
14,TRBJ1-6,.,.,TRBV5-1,TGCGCCAGCAGCAAGGGCCTCAATAATTCACCCCTCCACTTT,CASSKGLNNSPLHF
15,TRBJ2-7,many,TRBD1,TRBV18,TGTGCCAGCTCACTGCCCCGGGACAGGGGCCGCGAGCAGTACTTC,CASSLPRDRGREQYF
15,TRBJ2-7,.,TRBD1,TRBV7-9,TGTGCCAGCAGCTCAGTTAACGGGACAGCATACGAGCAGTACTTC,CASSSVNGTAYEQYF
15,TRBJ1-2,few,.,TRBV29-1,TGCAGCGTTGAGTGGGGGTTAACTATTAACTATGGCTACACCTTC,CSVEWGLTINYGYTF
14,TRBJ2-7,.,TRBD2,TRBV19,TGTGCCAGTACAAAGGCTAGCGGGAGTGTCGAGCAGTACTTC,CASTKASGSVEQYF
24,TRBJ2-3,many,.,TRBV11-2,TGTGCCAGCAGCTTAGATCGTGGGGCGGAAGGACAGCCTGATTCGGTCTCGAGCACAGATACGCAGTATTTT,CASSLDRGAEGQPDSVSSTDTQYF
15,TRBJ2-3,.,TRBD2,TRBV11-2,TGTGCCAGCAGCCCCGGGGGGGGTGGGGCAGATACGCAGTATTTT,CASSPGGGGADTQYF
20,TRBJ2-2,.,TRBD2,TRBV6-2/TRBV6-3,TGTGCCAGCAGTTGGCGTGGGTTTGTGACAGCGGGAACGGGCACCGGGGAGCTGTTTTTT,CASSWRGFVTAGTGTGELFF
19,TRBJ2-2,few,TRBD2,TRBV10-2,TGCGCCAGCAGTGATGTACTAGCGGGGGACCCCCAAGGGACCGGGGAGCTGTTTTTT,CASSDVLAGDPQGTGELFF
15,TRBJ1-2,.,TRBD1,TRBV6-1,TGTGCCACCGGGACAGGGCCCGAAACTAACTATGGCTACACCTTC,CATGTGPETNYGYTF